The next 27 T cell receptor beta chains were all read from a single sample in a study of shared clonotypes between healthy human individuals (TCRdb year 2020). CD8 naive samples were CD45RO-negative cells positively selected for CCR7, giving a CD45RA+CCR7+ population that excluded TemRA cells. The method behind the library was the immunoSEQ multiplex PCR assay. Here the immuneACCESS table is served through TCRdb, limited to in-frame sequences with V and J called. Missing clones are a known gap in these copies; in checked studies unresolved V genes cover under half, and the rest lacks a known reason. The sample table lists around 2,000,000 clones, over 85% of them with a count of one. The ten most abundant clones make up 1% to 1.3% of the sample. Sequenced: naive CD8+ T cells sorted from blood. The meaning of the sample's cell subset or site label: CD45RA+CCR7+. The source of these receptors is a man aged 18 to 30 in good health.

As regards this clone: The sample carries other DNA sequences with the same CDR3. V gene TRBV6-1 combines with J gene TRBJ2-3, with TRBD2 identical over 7 bases. In germline, CDR1 is MNHNS, CDR2 SASEGT. CDR3 length: 14 amino acids. Trimming took 3 bases from V and 1 from J; bases not matched to a gene: 1. The CDR3 DNA reads TGTGCCAGCAGTGATGGGGGGGGCACAGATACGCAGTATTTT. Residues: CASSDGGGTDTQYF.

The chain couples TRBV6-5 to TRBJ2-2; D not certain. Trimming shortened V by 7 bases and J by 1 base, and 13 bases separated the two germline ends. This CDR3 has 15 residues. Germline loops: CDR1 MNHEY, CDR2 SVGAGI. As DNA, the CDR3 is TGTGCCAGCACCGAAATTCAGAGGAACACCGGGGAGCTGTTTTTT. Protein sequence: CASTEIQRNTGELFF.

The rearrangement uses TRBV30 and TRBJ2-5; TRBD1 matches 12 bases. The germline gives CDR1 GTSNPN, CDR2 SVGIG (reference sequence). Losses at the gene ends were 8 bases for V and 5 bases for J; bases not matched to a gene: 9. The CDR3 covers 14 residues. CDR3 nucleotide sequence: TGTGCCCTGACTGGGACAGGGGGCGCGGAGACCCAGTACTTC. Translated, it gives CALTGTGGAETQYF.

The rearrangement uses TRBV5-1 and TRBJ2-5; D remains ambiguous. This CDR3 is built from 14 residues. Germline CDR1 is SGHRS and CDR2 is YFSETQ. The germline V and J ends were trimmed by 2 bases and 1 base, with 9 bases remaining between them. The CDR3 here is CASSFSSSQETQYF. The CDR3 DNA follows: TGCGCCAGCAGCTTTTCCAGTTCCCAAGAGACCCAGTACTTC.

The genes are TRBV4-1 and TRBJ2-1; TRBD2 matches at 13 bases. The CDR3 extends over 18 amino acids. V lost 3 bases to trimming and J lost 8 bases; unmatched junction nucleotides: 13. Germline V gives CDR1 MGHRA, CDR2 YSYEKL. The CDR3 sequence is CASSHERQGLAGYYEQFF. In nucleotides, the CDR3 is TGCGCCAGCAGCCACGAACGTCAGGGACTAGCGGGATACTATGAGCAGTTCTTC.

This clone has only a few counts. Within the sample, other DNA sequences also encode this same CDR3. The chain has TRBV27 and TRBJ2-6; D is uncertain. CDR3 length equals 14 residues. Germline V CDR1 and CDR2: MNHEY, SMNVEV (reference sequence). The V and J ends lost 3 bases and 0 bases respectively, with 3 bases between them. The CDR3 DNA sequence: TGTGCCAGCAGTTTGAGCTCTGGGGCCAACGTCCTGACTTTC. Protein: CASSLSSGANVLTF.

The CDR3 protein is CASSARVSSGNTIYF. The CDR3 bases are TGTGCCAGCAGCGCTCGGGTGAGCTCTGGAAACACCATATATTTT. The genes are TRBV13 and TRBJ1-3, with unresolved D. CDR3 length: 15 amino acids. Germline CDR1 and CDR2: PRHDT and FYEKMQ (reference sequence). With 5 bases removed from V and 0 bases from J, the gap between germline ends came to 11 bases.

V usage is TRBV30 and J usage is TRBJ1-1, with TRBD1 as a possible D gene (6 bases). From germline, CDR1 is GTSNPN and CDR2 SVGIG (reference sequence). Trimming stripped 4 bases from V and 1 base from J, with 10 bases between. CDR3 length: 13 amino acids. For the CDR3, the DNA is TGTGCCTGGACAGGGGCCTGGAACACTGAAGCTTTCTTT. Its protein is CAWTGAWNTEAFF.

The genes are TRBV28 and TRBJ1-1; 7 positions agree with TRBD1. CDR3 length: 14 amino acids. The J segment lost 4 bases and the V segment lost 3 bases, leaving 5 bases of the junction unmatched. From germline, CDR1 is MDHEN and CDR2 SYDVKM. CDR3 in DNA: TGTGCCAGCAGTTTCGGCAGGGGGGGCACTGAAGCTTTCTTT. It specifies CASSFGRGGTEAFF.

V gene TRBV5-6 combines with J gene TRBJ2-7; D not certain. The V end was cut by 2 bases, the J end by 0 bases, with 9 bases between. Germline V gives CDR1 SGHDT, CDR2 YYEEEE. The CDR3 covers 14 residues. In DNA form, the CDR3 reads TGTGCCAGCAGCTTAGGATCCACCTCCTACGAGCAGTACTTC. Encoded protein: CASSLGSTSYEQYF.

J is TRBJ2-5 and V is TRBV5-1; D gene uncertain. The V end lost 5 bases, the J end lost 0 bases, and 14 bases lay between the germline ends. The CDR3 runs 15 residues. Germline V gene lookup returns CDR1 SGHRS and CDR2 YFSETQ. The CDR3 DNA reads as TGCGCCAGCAGGGCCGAAGGTGGGTACCAAGAGACCCAGTACTTC. Translated, it gives CASRAEGGYQETQYF.

The V and J genes are TRBV7-9 and TRBJ2-7; D remains ambiguous. Per germline, CDR1 SEHNR and CDR2 FQNEAQ (reference sequence). The CDR3 covers 14 residues. V was clipped by 10 bases and J by 2 bases, with 18 bases between them. The DNA for the CDR3 is TGTGCCACCGTACCCCTGCCACCGACCTACGAGCAGTACTTC. Its translation: CATVPLPPTYEQYF.

This clone was observed a handful of times. The sample holds other DNA sequences that translate to the same CDR3. CDR3 region: CASSLVVGDEQYF. For the CDR3, the DNA is TGTGCCAGCAGCTTGGTCGTTGGGGACGAGCAGTACTTC. This rearrangement joins TRBV5-6 to TRBJ2-7, with D hard to call. The CDR3 contains 13 residues. Trimming removed 0 bases from V and 5 bases from J, with 9 bases in between. Germline V gene lookup returns CDR1 SGHDT and CDR2 YYEEEE.

The J gene is TRBJ2-7, the V gene TRBV2; 8 nucleotides agree with TRBD1. After removal of 5 bases from V and 1 base from J, the junction contained 10 bases not matched to a gene. From germline, CDR1 is SNHLY and CDR2 FYNNEI. This CDR3 has 16 amino acids. CDR3 sequence (DNA): TGTGCCAGCAGTTATCCCCGGGACAGGAGGTCCTACGAGCAGTACTTC. It yields the protein CASSYPRDRRSYEQYF. The full variable domain, rest sourced from reference TRBV2 and TRBJ2-7, is EPEVTQTPSHQVTQMGQEVILRCVPISNHLYFYWYRQILGQKVEFLVSFYNNEISEKSEIFDDQFSVERPDGSNFTLKIRSTKLEDSAMYFCASSYPRDRRSYEQYFGPGTRLTVT.

J is TRBJ1-6 and V is TRBV5-6, with unresolved D. Germline V gene lookup returns CDR1 SGHDT and CDR2 YYEEEE. V lost 2 bases to trimming and J lost 7 bases, with 4 bases between them. The CDR3 consists of 12 residues. This CDR3 reads CASSFRNSPLHF. The CDR3 region has the DNA TGTGCCAGCAGCTTCCGGAATTCACCCCTCCACTTT.

The rearrangement links TRBV19 to TRBJ2-3; TRBD2 matches at 8 bases. J gave up 2 bases and V 3 bases, and 4 bases lay outside the gene matches. The germline gives CDR1 LNHDA, CDR2 SQIVND (reference sequence). This CDR3 has 15 amino acids. The CDR3 is CASSIGSGDTDTQYF. The CDR3 DNA sequence: TGTGCCAGTAGTATCGGTAGCGGGGACACAGATACGCAGTATTTT.

CDR3 nucleotides: TGTGCCAGCAGTTTGACAGACAGGGGGCTTATGAACACTGAAGCTTTCTTT. This encodes CASSLTDRGLMNTEAFF. The chain has TRBV7-9 and TRBJ1-1, with TRBD1 matching 10 bases. CDR3 size: 17 residues. After removal of 6 bases from V and 0 bases from J, the junction contained 10 bases not matched to a gene. CDR1 and CDR2 from the germline V gene are SEHNR and FQNEAQ (reference sequence).

This chain uses TRBV1 with TRBJ1-5. TRBV1 is a recognized pseudogene. This CDR3 contains 17 residues. Here the CDR3 DNA reads TGCACCAGCAGCCAAAAGGGTGGGGAGGTTGGCAATCAGCCCCAGCATTTT. Translation gives CTSSQKGGEVGNQPQHF.

The chain is built from TRBV7-2 and TRBJ2-3, with no clear D. This CDR3 region has 18 residues. CDR1 and CDR2 (germline): SGHTA, FQGNSA. V was pared by 3 bases and J by 0 bases, with 19 bases between. This CDR3 is CASSFPRRAVTSTDTQYF. The DNA of the CDR3 is TGTGCCAGCAGCTTCCCTCGCCGGGCTGTTACTAGCACAGATACGCAGTATTTT.

A single count supports this clone. This rearrangement joins TRBV9 to TRBJ2-3; TRBD2 matches 7 bases. This CDR3 spans 13 amino acids. CDR1 and CDR2 (germline): SGDLS, YYNGEE. V lost 3 bases, J lost 4 bases, and 2 bases stayed unmatched. The CDR3 DNA is TGTGCCAGCAGCGCCCGGGGGGCAGATACGCAGTATTTT. Protein sequence: CASSARGADTQYF.

This rearrangement joins TRBV13 to TRBJ2-7, with 13 positions matching TRBD2. The CDR3 covers 16 residues. J lost 1 base, V lost 8 bases, and 8 bases had no gene match. Germline V gene data show CDR1 as PRHDT and CDR2 as FYEKMQ (reference sequence). As DNA, the CDR3 is TGTGCCAGCCAACTAGCGGGGGGGCTTAATTCCTACGAGCAGTACTTC. Encoded protein: CASQLAGGLNSYEQYF.

The rearrangement uses TRBV27 and TRBJ1-4; 10 bases agree with TRBD1. Germline CDR1 and CDR2: MNHEY and SMNVEV (reference sequence). Trimming cost V 7 bases and J 8 bases; bases outside gene matches: 4. This CDR3 is 13 amino acids long. The CDR3 DNA follows: TGTGCCAGCACCGGGACAGGGGAGGAAAAACTGTTTTTT. Its translation: CASTGTGEEKLFF.

The chain links TRBV19 to TRBJ1-1; weak D call: TRBD1 (5 bases). In germline, CDR1 is LNHDA, CDR2 SQIVND (reference sequence). Trimming shortened V by 3 bases and J by 4 bases, and 12 bases separated the two germline ends. The CDR3 extends over 14 amino acids. The CDR3 nucleotides read TGTGCCAGTAGTATGTGGGGGGTCGGCACTGAAGCTTTCTTT. This encodes CASSMWGVGTEAFF.

V gene TRBV30 combines with J gene TRBJ2-7, with TRBD2 as a possible D gene (5 bases). V was shortened by 2 bases and J by 6 bases, with 14 bases between the two germline ends. This CDR3 comprises 13 residues. Germline V gene data show CDR1 as GTSNPN and CDR2 as SVGIG (reference sequence). CDR3 in DNA: TGTGCCTGGAGTCCCAACTCGGGGTTCGAGCAGTACTTC. Its protein is CAWSPNSGFEQYF.

The chain has TRBV27 and TRBJ2-5; a weak D match, TRBD1 (6 bases). There are 14 residues in the CDR3. The germline V and J ends were trimmed by 1 base and 5 bases, with 11 bases remaining between them. In germline, CDR1 is MNHEY, CDR2 SMNVEV (reference sequence). The chain's CDR3 is CASSLLQGQETQYF. Written as DNA, the CDR3 is TGTGCCAGCAGTTTATTGCAGGGGCAGGAGACCCAGTACTTC.

The rearrangement joins TRBV4-3 to TRBJ2-3; possible D gene TRBD2, 5 bases. The germline V and J ends were trimmed by 0 bases and 5 bases, with 9 bases remaining between them. The germline CDR1 and CDR2 sequences are LGHNA and YSLEER. The CDR3 has 14 amino acids. DNA for the CDR3: TGCGCCAGCAGCCAAGATTACGAGGGAGATACGCAGTATTTT. It translates to CASSQDYEGDTQYF.

The chain uses TRBV10-3 and TRBJ2-3; 8 bases agree with TRBD2. The CDR3 is 18 residues long. Trimming took 3 bases from V and 4 from J; bases not matched to a gene: 15. The germline CDR1 and CDR2 sequences are ENHRY and SYGVKD. In DNA, the CDR3 is TGTGCCATCAGTGATCCGGATGTCGAGCGGGGGAGGGCAGATACGCAGTATTTT. It codes for CAISDPDVERGRADTQYF.